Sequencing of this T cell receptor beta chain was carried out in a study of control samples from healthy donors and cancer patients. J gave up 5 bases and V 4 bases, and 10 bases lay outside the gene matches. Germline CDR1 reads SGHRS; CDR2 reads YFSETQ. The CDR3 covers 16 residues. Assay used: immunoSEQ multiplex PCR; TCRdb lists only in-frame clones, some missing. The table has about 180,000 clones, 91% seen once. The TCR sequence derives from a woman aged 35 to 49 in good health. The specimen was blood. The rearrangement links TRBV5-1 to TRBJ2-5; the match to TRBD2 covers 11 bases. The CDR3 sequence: CASSSQLAGVHETQYF. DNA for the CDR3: TGCGCCAGCAGCAGCCAACTAGCGGGGGTCCACGAGACCCAGTACTTC. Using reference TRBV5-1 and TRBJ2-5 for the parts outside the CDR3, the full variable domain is KAGVTQTPRYLIKTRGQQVTLSCSPISGHRSVSWYQQTPGQGLQFLFEYFSETQRNKGNFPGRFSGRQFSNSRSEMNVSTLELGDSALYLCASSSQLAGVHETQYFGPGTRLLVL.